These 27 T cell receptor beta chains originate from one sample sequenced in a study of blood T cell repertoires in COVID-19. The protocol was immunoSEQ multiplex PCR, while the TCRdb copy is restricted to in-frame clones and leaves out a portion. The table lists 17,000 or so clones, 91% of them singletons. Sequences were obtained from peripheral blood. The receptor set was obtained from a human donor in a cohort sampled during active COVID-19.

This clone was found once. J is TRBJ1-4 and V is TRBV6-5, with a weak D call TRBD1 (5 bases). V lost 7 bases and J lost 6, with 15 bases in between. This CDR3 has 14 amino acids. Germline assignment: CDR1 MNHEY and CDR2 SVGAGI. CDR3 loop: CASIALGGDEKLFF. CDR3 DNA sequence: TGTGCCAGCATCGCCCTGGGGGGGGATGAAAAACTGTTTTTT.

The chain recombines TRBV5-6 with TRBJ2-6; TRBD1 aligns across 7 bases. CDR1 and CDR2 (germline): SGHDT, YYEEEE. The CDR3 spans 15 residues. Unmatched junction bases numbered 2, after V lost 4 bases and J lost 1 base. The CDR3 loop is CASSTRGSGANVLTF. In nucleotides, the CDR3 is TGTGCCAGCAGCACCAGGGGGTCTGGGGCCAACGTCCTGACTTTC.

The rearrangement links TRBV5-1 to TRBJ2-7, with 7 bases fitting TRBD1. Germline CDR1 is SGHRS and CDR2 is YFSETQ. After removal of 4 bases from V and 1 base from J, the junction contained 5 bases not matched to a gene. This CDR3 is 14 amino acids long. The CDR3 DNA sequence: TGCGCCAGCAGCAAAAGACAGGGTTCCTACGAGCAGTACTTC. It encodes CASSKRQGSYEQYF. Variable domain in full (rest from reference TRBV5-1 and TRBJ2-7): KAGVTQTPRYLIKTRGQQVTLSCSPISGHRSVSWYQQTPGQGLQFLFEYFSETQRNKGNFPGRFSGRQFSNSRSEMNVSTLELGDSALYLCASSKRQGSYEQYFGPGTRLTVT.

The V gene is TRBV18, the J gene TRBJ2-2; the D gene is possibly TRBD1 (5 bases). V was cut by 5 bases and J by 3 bases, with 7 bases left in between. Germline CDR1 KGHSH, CDR2 LQKENI. The CDR3 has 13 amino acids. The CDR3 reads CASSDRHTGELFF. The CDR3 nucleotides are TGTGCCAGCTCAGACAGACACACCGGGGAGCTGTTTTTT.

The chain uses TRBV11-3 and TRBJ2-2; D may be TRBD1 (6 bases). Germline V lookup: CDR1 SGHNT, CDR2 YENEEA. The V and J ends lost 5 bases and 1 base respectively, with 8 bases between them. The CDR3 is 14 amino acids. CDR3 in DNA: TGTGCCAGCAGCGGGGGCCGGAACACCGGGGAGCTGTTTTTT. This encodes CASSGGRNTGELFF.

The genes are TRBV7-9 and TRBJ2-4; no firm D call. The CDR3 covers 15 residues. The V end lost 7 bases, the J end lost 1 base, and 14 bases lay between the germline ends. Looked up from germline, CDR1 is SEHNR and CDR2 is FQNEAQ (reference sequence). CDR3 bases: TGTGCCAGCACCCCAGGAAACGCGGCCAAAAACATTCAGTACTTC. Residues: CASTPGNAAKNIQYF.

The count of this clone is one. The chain recombines TRBV4-1 with TRBJ2-2; D is possibly TRBD1 (6 bases). This CDR3 has 16 amino acids. Germline V gene sequence: CDR1 MGHRA, CDR2 YSYEKL. V lost 3 bases and J lost 4, with 15 bases in between. The CDR3 sequence: CASSQEANRATGELFF. CDR3 coding DNA: TGCGCCAGCAGCCAGGAGGCGAACAGGGCCACCGGGGAGCTGTTTTTT.

The chain employs TRBV24-1 and TRBJ1-1; D ambiguous. The CDR3 totals 16 residues. Trimming shortened V by 6 bases and J by 1 base, and 17 bases separated the two germline ends. CDR1 KGHDR and CDR2 SFDVKD come from the germline V gene. CDR3: CATSINYVLRNTEAFF. In nucleotides, the CDR3 is TGTGCCACCAGTATAAACTACGTACTTCGGAACACTGAAGCTTTCTTT.

The chain recombines TRBV30 with TRBJ1-2; D perhaps matches TRBD1 (6 bases). Germline loops: CDR1 GTSNPN, CDR2 SVGIG (reference sequence). Trimming took off 2 bases at V and 2 bases at J, with 9 bases between the two ends. The CDR3 covers 13 residues. The DNA of the CDR3 is TGTGCCTGGAGTCTCCAGGGGAACTATGGCTACACCTTC. This gives the protein CAWSLQGNYGYTF. The full variable domain, rest sourced from reference TRBV30 and TRBJ1-2, is SQTIHQWPATLVQPVGSPLSLECTVEGTSNPNLYWYRQAAGRGLQLLFYSVGIGQISSEVPQNLSASRPQDRQFILSSKKLLLSDSGFYLCAWSLQGNYGYTFGSGTRLTVV.

The rearrangement uses TRBV29-1 and TRBJ1-1; no clear D. The V gene's germline CDR1 is SQVTM and CDR2 ANQGSEA. The CDR3 has 11 residues. V shed 5 bases and J shed 1 base, with 5 bases lying between them. The CDR3 here is CSVNRNTEAFF. The CDR3 coding sequence is TGCAGCGTTAACAGGAACACTGAAGCTTTCTTT.

DNA for the CDR3: TGCAGTGCGAAGGAACAGGGGAGCTACACCTTC. This translates into CSAKEQGSYTF. The J gene is TRBJ1-2, the V gene TRBV20-1; TRBD1 aligns across 7 bases. J lost 9 bases, V lost 6 bases, and 7 bases had no gene match. This CDR3 contains 11 residues. Germline V gene data show CDR1 as DFQATT and CDR2 as SNEGSKA (reference sequence).

V is TRBV2 and J is TRBJ2-1; 10 bases match TRBD2. From germline, CDR1 is SNHLY and CDR2 FYNNEI. Trimming at V came to 6 bases and at J to 7 bases, leaving 9 bases not matched to a gene. The CDR3 totals 15 residues. The CDR3 DNA is TGTGCCAGCAGATGGGCTAGCGGGAGCTCGAATGAGCAGTTCTTC. Encoded protein: CASRWASGSSNEQFF.

J is TRBJ2-1 and V is TRBV14; TRBD1 might be the D (6 bases). V lost 6 bases and J 9 bases, leaving 15 bases between the germline ends. CDR1 and CDR2 (germline): SGHDN, FVKESK. The CDR3 contains 13 residues. CDR3 residues: CASSLYRAGEQFF. Written as DNA, the CDR3 is TGTGCCAGCAGTCTCTACAGGGCGGGTGAGCAGTTCTTC.

The J gene is TRBJ2-1, the V gene TRBV19, with 8 positions matching TRBD2. Germline V CDR1 and CDR2: LNHDA, SQIVND (reference sequence). J was trimmed by 0 bases and V by 4 bases; bases with no gene match: 14. The CDR3 contains 19 residues. The CDR3 DNA reads as TGTGCCAGTAGTACCCCACCACGCCTAGCGGGTCCCTCCTACAATGAGCAGTTCTTC. Translating gives CASSTPPRLAGPSYNEQFF.

The chain combines TRBV2 with TRBJ2-3; 10 bases are shared with TRBD2. Germline lookup yields CDR1 SNHLY and CDR2 FYNNEI. The V and J ends lost 6 bases and 5 bases, in that order; junction bases with no gene match: 8. The CDR3 has 15 amino acids. CDR3 sequence reads: CASRRSGGGRDTQYF. The CDR3 DNA reads as TGTGCCAGCAGGAGGAGCGGGGGGGGTCGAGATACGCAGTATTTT.

The chain joins TRBV2 to TRBJ2-2; D possibly corresponds to TRBD2 (5 bases). The CDR3 contains 14 residues. The V end was cut by 4 bases, the J end by 5 bases, with 11 bases between. CDR1 is SNHLY and CDR2 is FYNNEI in the germline V gene. CDR3 sequence (DNA): TGTGCCAGCAGTGCGGACCGAGGGACCGGGGAGCTGTTTTTT. It translates to CASSADRGTGELFF. The whole variable domain, filled in from reference TRBV2 and TRBJ2-2, reads EPEVTQTPSHQVTQMGQEVILRCVPISNHLYFYWYRQILGQKVEFLVSFYNNEISEKSEIFDDQFSVERPDGSNFTLKIRSTKLEDSAMYFCASSADRGTGELFFGEGSRLTVL.

This clone was detected once. The chain has TRBV29-1 and TRBJ2-1, with 8 positions matching TRBD2. V shed 7 bases and J 0 bases; nucleotides not matched to a gene: 8. The CDR3 has 15 amino acids. In germline, CDR1 is SQVTM, CDR2 ANQGSEA. In nucleotides, the CDR3 is TGCAGCGCAGAGGCGGGAGGAGGCTCCTACAATGAGCAGTTCTTC. It is translated as CSAEAGGGSYNEQFF.

This clone was counted between two and nine times. This chain uses TRBV2 with TRBJ2-7, with 7 bases fitting TRBD2. The CDR3 runs to 17 residues. J gave up 2 bases and V 0 bases, and 10 bases lay outside the gene matches. Germline CDR1 reads SNHLY; CDR2 reads FYNNEI. CDR3 coding DNA: TGTGCCAGCAGTGAAGCGTATTCGGCGGGAGAGGCCTACGAGCAGTACTTC. Translating it yields CASSEAYSAGEAYEQYF.

This sequence joins TRBV5-1 and TRBJ2-1; 7 bases align to TRBD1. From germline, CDR1 is SGHRS and CDR2 YFSETQ. This CDR3 has 16 residues. Trimming removed 4 bases from V and 0 bases from J; junction bases left unmatched: 7. The CDR3 bases are TGCGCCAGCAGCAGACAGGGTGGGAGCTCCTACAATGAGCAGTTCTTC. Protein product: CASSRQGGSSYNEQFF.

The chain couples TRBV20-1 to TRBJ2-1, with D uncertain. The CDR3 is 11 amino acids. From germline, CDR1 is DFQATT and CDR2 SNEGSKA (reference sequence). V was cut by 3 bases and J by 9 bases, with 9 bases left in between. The CDR3: CSASLGSEQFF. The CDR3, as DNA: TGCAGTGCTAGTCTAGGTTCTGAGCAGTTCTTC.

The rearrangement joins TRBV19 to TRBJ1-4; D is unresolved. Germline CDR1 LNHDA, CDR2 SQIVND (reference sequence). This CDR3 contains 15 residues. Trimming removed 1 base from V and 2 bases from J, with 8 bases in between. CDR3 DNA: TGTGCCAGTAGTATAGCACAGTATACTAATGAAAAACTGTTTTTT. It specifies CASSIAQYTNEKLFF.

The chain joins TRBV7-6 to TRBJ1-6; a possible D gene is TRBD1 (6 bases). The CDR3 totals 14 residues. V gave up 5 bases and J gave up 7 bases, with 12 bases separating them. The germline V gene encodes CDR1 SGHVS and CDR2 FNYEAQ. The CDR3 spells CASSLEGVNSPLHF. CDR3 bases: TGTGCCAGCAGCCTCGAGGGGGTGAATTCACCCCTCCACTTT.

V usage is TRBV6-5 and J usage is TRBJ1-5; D is perhaps TRBD1 (5 bases). The CDR3 is 14 amino acids. V lost 5 bases, J lost 7 bases, and 15 bases lay in between. Looked up from germline, CDR1 is MNHEY and CDR2 is SVGAGI. The CDR3 DNA is TGTGCCAGCAGTCACCCGCAGGGATGGCAGCCCCAGCATTTT. Its translation: CASSHPQGWQPQHF.

The chain has TRBV5-1 and TRBJ2-5, with a possible D match to TRBD2 (6 bases). Germline CDR1 SGHRS, CDR2 YFSETQ. The CDR3 consists of 15 residues. The V end was cut by 0 bases, the J end by 4 bases, with 13 bases between. CDR3 sequence: CASSLDPGGRETQYF. CDR3 in DNA: TGCGCCAGCAGCTTGGACCCCGGAGGGAGAGAGACCCAGTACTTC.

This chain uses TRBV5-1 with TRBJ2-1; tentative D call: TRBD2 (5 bases). Looked up from germline, CDR1 is SGHRS and CDR2 is YFSETQ. This CDR3 spans 18 amino acids. V dropped 1 base and J dropped 8 bases, with 25 bases sitting between them. The CDR3 loop reads CASSLMGSSGVGIHEQFF. CDR3 coding DNA: TGCGCCAGCAGCTTGATGGGGTCCTCCGGGGTTGGGATTCATGAGCAGTTCTTC.

This clone was observed a few times. J is TRBJ2-5 and V is TRBV4-2; tentative D call: TRBD1 (6 bases). The length of the CDR3 is 14 residues. V shed 1 base and J shed 5 bases, with 11 bases lying between them. Germline CDR1 is LGHNA and CDR2 is YNFKEQ. In DNA form, the CDR3 reads TGTGCCAGCAGCCAAGTTCGACAGGTGGAGACCCAGTACTTC. This sequence encodes CASSQVRQVETQYF.

This chain uses TRBV6-1 with TRBJ1-2, with 7 bases lining up with TRBD1. J was trimmed by 7 bases and V by 2 bases; bases with no gene match: 7. CDR3 length: 14 amino acids. Germline CDR1 reads MNHNS; CDR2 reads SASEGT. CDR3 residues: CASSELQGQGGYTF. DNA for the CDR3: TGTGCCAGCAGTGAATTACAGGGGCAGGGTGGCTACACCTTC.